This TCR beta chain came from a study of cytomegalovirus exposure and HLA in healthy donors. PCR primers comprised 60 Vbeta and 13 Jbeta primers. Data came from immunoSEQ multiplex PCR; TCRdb stores just in-frame clones and leaves some out. The specimen's table records around 77,000 clones. The germline V gene has CDR1 ENHRY and CDR2 SYGVKD. This CDR3 contains 13 residues. V dropped 10 bases and J dropped 3 bases, with 16 bases sitting between them. The chain has TRBV10-3 and TRBJ2-7; D gene ambiguous. Sequenced sample: PBMCs. This receptor was obtained from a man between 45 and 60 years old in good health and CMV-seropositive. DNA for the CDR3: TGTGCCACGACGCCGGTGTGGGGCTACGAGCAGTACGTC. It codes for CATTPVWGYEQYV.